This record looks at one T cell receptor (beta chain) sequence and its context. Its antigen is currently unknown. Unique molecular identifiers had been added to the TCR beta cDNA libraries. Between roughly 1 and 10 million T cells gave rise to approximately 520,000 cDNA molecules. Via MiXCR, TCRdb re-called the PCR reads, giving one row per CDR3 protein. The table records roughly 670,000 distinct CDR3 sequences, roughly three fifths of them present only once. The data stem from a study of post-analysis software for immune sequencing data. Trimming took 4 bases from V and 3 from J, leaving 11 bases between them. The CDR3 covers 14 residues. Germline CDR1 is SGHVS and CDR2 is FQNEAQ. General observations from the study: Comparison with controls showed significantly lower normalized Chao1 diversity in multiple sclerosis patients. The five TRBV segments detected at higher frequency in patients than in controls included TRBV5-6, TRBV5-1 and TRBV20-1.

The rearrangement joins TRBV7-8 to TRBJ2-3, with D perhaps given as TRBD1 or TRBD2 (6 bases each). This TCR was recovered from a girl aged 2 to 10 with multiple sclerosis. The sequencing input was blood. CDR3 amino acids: CASSWGRGTDTQYF. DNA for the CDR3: TGTGCCAGCAGCTGGGGGCGGGGTACAGATACGCAGTATTTT.